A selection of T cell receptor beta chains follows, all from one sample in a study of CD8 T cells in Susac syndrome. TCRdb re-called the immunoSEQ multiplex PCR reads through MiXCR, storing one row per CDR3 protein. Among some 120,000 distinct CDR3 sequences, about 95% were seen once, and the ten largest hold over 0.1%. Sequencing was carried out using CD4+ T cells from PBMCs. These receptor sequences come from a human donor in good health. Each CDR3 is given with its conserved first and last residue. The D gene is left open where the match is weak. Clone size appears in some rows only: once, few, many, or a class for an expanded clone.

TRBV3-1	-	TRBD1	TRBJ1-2	TGTGCCAGCAGCCAAGATCGGGGGACAGGGGGCGAAAACTATGGCTACACCTTC	CASSQDRGTGGENYGYTF
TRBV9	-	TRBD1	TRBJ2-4	TGTGCCAGCAGCGCGTCCACCGGGACAGGGGTGATTCAGTACTTC	CASSASTGTGVIQYF
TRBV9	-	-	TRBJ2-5	TGTGCCAGCAGCCGACTCAGTAAAGAGACCCAGTACTTC	CASSRLSKETQYF
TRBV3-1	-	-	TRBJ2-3	TGTGCCAGCAGCCCAACAAGGGGGGCTACGCAGTATTTT	CASSPTRGATQYF
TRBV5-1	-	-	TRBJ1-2	TGCGCCAGCAGCTCGACTGTAGATGGCTACACCTTC	CASSSTVDGYTF
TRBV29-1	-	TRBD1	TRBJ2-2	TGCAGCGTTGCGGTGGCAGGGGGCGCCGGCACCGGGGAGCTGTTTTTT	CSVAVAGGAGTGELFF
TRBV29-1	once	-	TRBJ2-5	TGCAGCGTTTTTATGACCCAAGAGACCCAGTACTTC	CSVFMTQETQYF
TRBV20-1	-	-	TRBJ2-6	TGCAGTGCTAGGGCAAACCCCGGGGGGGCCAACGTCCTGACTTTC	CSARANPGGANVLTF
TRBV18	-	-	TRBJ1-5	TGTGCCAGCTCACCATCCAGAAGTCAGCCCCAGCATTTT	CASSPSRSQPQHF
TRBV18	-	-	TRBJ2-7	TGTGCCAGCTCACCACCGGCACGGAGCTCCTACGAGCAGTACTTC	CASSPPARSSYEQYF
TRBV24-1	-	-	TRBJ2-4	TGTGCCACCAGTGATCCTCACCGACTAAACAGGGTGGCCAAAAACATTCAGTACTTC	CATSDPHRLNRVAKNIQYF
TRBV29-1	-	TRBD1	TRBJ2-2	TGCAGCGTTCTGGCGAGGACAGGGGGATCCACCGGGGAGCTGTTTTTT	CSVLARTGGSTGELFF
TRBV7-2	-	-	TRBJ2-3	TGTGCCAGCAGCTTAGCGCCATCCGCAGATACGCAGTATTTT	CASSLAPSADTQYF
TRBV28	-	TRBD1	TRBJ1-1	TGTGCCAGCAGTTTGGGCGGCAGGGGGACTTTCTTT	CASSLGGRGTFF
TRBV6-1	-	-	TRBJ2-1	TGTGCCAGCAGCCCCTTACAGCACCGAGAGTTCTTC	CASSPLQHREFF
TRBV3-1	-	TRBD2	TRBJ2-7	TGTGCCAGCAGCCAACTGAGACTAGCGGGAGACTACGAGCAGTACTTC	CASSQLRLAGDYEQYF
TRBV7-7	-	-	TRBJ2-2	TGTGCCAGCAGCTTAGATTCCGGGGAGCTGTTTTTT	CASSLDSGELFF
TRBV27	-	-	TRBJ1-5	TGTGCTGGGACATCGCCCCCATATAGCAATCAGCCCCAGCATTTT	CAGTSPPYSNQPQHF
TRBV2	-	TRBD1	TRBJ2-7	TGTGCCAGCAGTGTTTGGACAGGAACCTACGAGCAGTACTTC	CASSVWTGTYEQYF
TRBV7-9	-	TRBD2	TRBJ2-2	TGTGCCAGCATCCCCTTGGTGCGGGAGAGAACCGGGGAGCTGTTTTTT	CASIPLVRERTGELFF
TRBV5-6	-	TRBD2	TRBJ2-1	TGTGCCAGTCGGACTAGCGGCAAAGATGAGCAGTTCTTC	CASRTSGKDEQFF
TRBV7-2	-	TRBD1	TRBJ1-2	TGTGCCAGCAGCGCGGGACAGGGCTATGGCTACACCTTC	CASSAGQGYGYTF
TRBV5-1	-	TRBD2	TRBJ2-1	TGCGCCAGCAGCTTGGTCGCGGGAGGAACCTACAATGAGCAGTTCTTC	CASSLVAGGTYNEQFF
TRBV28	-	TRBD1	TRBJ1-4	TGTGCCAGCAGGCCAGGGGGCCGAATTGAAAAACTGTTTTTT	CASRPGGRIEKLFF
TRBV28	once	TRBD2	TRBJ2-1	TGTGCCAGCAGTTTCTCGGGGCTAGCGGATAACAATGAGCAGTTCTTC	CASSFSGLADNNEQFF
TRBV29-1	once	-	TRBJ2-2	TGCAGCGTTGTCGGGGCAGCCCCGAACACCGGGGAGCTGTTTTTT	CSVVGAAPNTGELFF
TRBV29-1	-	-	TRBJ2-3	TGCAGCGTTGATAGGGGCGCCACAGATACGCAGTATTTT	CSVDRGATDTQYF
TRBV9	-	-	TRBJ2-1	TGTGCCAGCACCAGTAGGAAGGGGTACAATGAGCAGTTCTTC	CASTSRKGYNEQFF
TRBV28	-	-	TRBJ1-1	TGTGCCAGCAGTCCCCCCATAGTAGGGGATGGGACTGAAGCTTTCTTT	CASSPPIVGDGTEAFF
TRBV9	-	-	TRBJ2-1	TGTGCCAGCAGCGTTGCCGTGGACTCCTACAATGAGCAGTTCTTC	CASSVAVDSYNEQFF
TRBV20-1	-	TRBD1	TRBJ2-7	TGCAGTGCTTGTGACAGGGCCCACCGCGAGCAGTACTTC	CSACDRAHREQYF
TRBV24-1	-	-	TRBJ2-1	TGTGCCACCAGTGACCCGGACTTAAGCTCCTACAATGAGCAGTTCTTC	CATSDPDLSSYNEQFF
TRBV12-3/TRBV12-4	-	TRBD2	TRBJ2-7	TGTGCCAGCAGTTCAGTAGCGGGGAGCTACGAGCAGTACTTC	CASSSVAGSYEQYF
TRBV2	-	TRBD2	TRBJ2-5	TGTGCCAGCAGTGAATTCTCCGGGACTAGCGGGGAGACCCAGTACTTC	CASSEFSGTSGETQYF
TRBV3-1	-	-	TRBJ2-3	TGTGCCAGCAGCTCTAACGGAGATACGCAGTATTTT	CASSSNGDTQYF
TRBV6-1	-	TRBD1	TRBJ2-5	TGTGCCAGCAAGCGGGGACAGGGGGTTGAAGAGACCCAGTACTTC	CASKRGQGVEETQYF
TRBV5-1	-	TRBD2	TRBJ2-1	TGCGCCAGCAGCTTGTCTAGCGGGACGGTCAATGAGCAGTTCTTC	CASSLSSGTVNEQFF
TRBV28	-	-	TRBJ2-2	TGTGCCAGCAGTTTATGGAGGGCCGGCACCGGGGAGCTGTTTTTT	CASSLWRAGTGELFF
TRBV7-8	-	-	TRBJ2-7	TGTGCCAGCAGCTTAGGCCCACTTAGGTACGAGCAGTACTTC	CASSLGPLRYEQYF
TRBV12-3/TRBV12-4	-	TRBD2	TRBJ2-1	TGTGCCAGCAGCGAACGAGTCGGACTAGCGTCCAATGAGCAGTTCTTC	CASSERVGLASNEQFF
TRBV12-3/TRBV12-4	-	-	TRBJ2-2	TGTGCCAGCAGTTTAGGATTAGCCCCCACCGGGGAGCTGTTTTTT	CASSLGLAPTGELFF
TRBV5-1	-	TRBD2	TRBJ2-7	TGCGCCAGCAGCTTGGAACTAGCGCCGGGGATGGAGCAGTACTTC	CASSLELAPGMEQYF
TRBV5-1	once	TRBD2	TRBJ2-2	TGCGCCAGCAAGTCTGGGGCTAGCGGATACGGGGAGCTGTTTTTT	CASKSGASGYGELFF
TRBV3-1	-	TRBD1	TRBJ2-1	TGTGCCAGCAGCCAAGGACAGGGGTCCTACAATGAGCAGTTCTTC	CASSQGQGSYNEQFF
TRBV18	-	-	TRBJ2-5	TGTGCCAGCTCACCGTACGGTGGACAAGAGACCCAGTACTTC	CASSPYGGQETQYF
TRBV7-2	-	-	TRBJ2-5	TGTGCCAGCAGCTCCCGGACCCAAGAGACCCAGTACTTC	CASSSRTQETQYF
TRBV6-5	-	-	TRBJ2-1	TGTGCCAGCAGTGCGAGTAGCTCCTACAATGAGCAGTTCTTC	CASSASSSYNEQFF
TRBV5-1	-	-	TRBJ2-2	TGCGCCAGCAGCTTCCAGGTCGACACCGGGGAGCTGTTTTTT	CASSFQVDTGELFF
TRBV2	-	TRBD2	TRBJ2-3	TGTGCCAGCAGGCCCGGGACTAGCTTCGGTACGCAGTATTTT	CASRPGTSFGTQYF
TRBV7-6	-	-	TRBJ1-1	TGTGCCAGCAGCTTAGCCCGGGGGGTGAACACTGAAGCTTTCTTT	CASSLARGVNTEAFF
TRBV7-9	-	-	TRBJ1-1	TGTGCCAGCAGCCCAACCGGGGGTGTAAACACTGAAGCTTTCTTT	CASSPTGGVNTEAFF
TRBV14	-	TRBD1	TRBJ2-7	TGTGCCAGCAGGGGGACAGGAATCGAGCAGTACTTC	CASRGTGIEQYF
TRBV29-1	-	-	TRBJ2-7	TGCAGCGTTGAAAGGACAAGCGAGCAGTACTTC	CSVERTSEQYF
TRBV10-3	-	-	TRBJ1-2	TGTGCCATCAGTGCCGGGGGCGGCTACACCTTC	CAISAGGGYTF
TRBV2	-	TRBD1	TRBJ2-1	TGTGCCAGCAGGAAAGGGACAGATAACAATGAGCAGTTCTTC	CASRKGTDNNEQFF